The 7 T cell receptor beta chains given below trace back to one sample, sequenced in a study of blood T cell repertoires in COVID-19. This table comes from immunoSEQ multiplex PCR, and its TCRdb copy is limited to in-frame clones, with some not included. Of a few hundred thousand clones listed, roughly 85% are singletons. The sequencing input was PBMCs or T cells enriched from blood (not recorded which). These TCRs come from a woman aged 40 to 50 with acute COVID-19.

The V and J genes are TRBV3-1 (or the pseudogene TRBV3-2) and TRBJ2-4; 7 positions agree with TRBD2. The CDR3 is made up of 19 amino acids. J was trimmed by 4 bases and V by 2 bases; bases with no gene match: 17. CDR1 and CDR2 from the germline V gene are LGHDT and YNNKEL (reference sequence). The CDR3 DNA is TGTGCCAGCAGCCAAAACCACCTTCTTTCAGCGGGGATTAAAAACATTCAGTACTTC. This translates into CASSQNHLLSAGIKNIQYF.

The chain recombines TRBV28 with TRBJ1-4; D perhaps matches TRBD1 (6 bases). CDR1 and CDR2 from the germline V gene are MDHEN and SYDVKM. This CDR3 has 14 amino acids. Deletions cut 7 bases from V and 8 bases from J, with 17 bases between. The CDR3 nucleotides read TGTGCCAGCAACTTTCAAGGGGGTCCCGAAAAACTGTTTTTT. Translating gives CASNFQGGPEKLFF.

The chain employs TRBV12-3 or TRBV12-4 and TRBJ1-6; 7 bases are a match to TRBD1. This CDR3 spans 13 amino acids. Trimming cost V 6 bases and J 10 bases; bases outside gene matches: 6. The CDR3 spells CASRQGTRSPLHF. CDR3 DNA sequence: TGTGCCAGCAGACAGGGGACGAGGTCACCCCTCCACTTT.

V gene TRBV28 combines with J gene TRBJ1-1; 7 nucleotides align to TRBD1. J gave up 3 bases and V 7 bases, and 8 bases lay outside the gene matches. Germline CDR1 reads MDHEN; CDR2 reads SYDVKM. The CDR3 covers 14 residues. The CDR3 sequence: CASITQTGYTEAFF. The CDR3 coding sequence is TGTGCCAGCATTACCCAGACAGGGTACACTGAAGCTTTCTTT.

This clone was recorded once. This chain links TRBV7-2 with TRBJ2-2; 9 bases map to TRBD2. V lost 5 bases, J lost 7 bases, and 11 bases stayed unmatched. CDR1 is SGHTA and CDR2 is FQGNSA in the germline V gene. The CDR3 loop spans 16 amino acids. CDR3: CASSTAGTSRGGELFF. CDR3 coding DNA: TGTGCCAGCAGCACCGCCGGGACTAGCAGGGGCGGGGAGCTGTTTTTT.

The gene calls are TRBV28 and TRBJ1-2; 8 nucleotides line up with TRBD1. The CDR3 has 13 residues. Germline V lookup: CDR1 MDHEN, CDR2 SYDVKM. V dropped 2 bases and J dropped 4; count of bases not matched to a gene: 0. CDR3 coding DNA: TGTGCCAGCAGTTTAGACAGGGGCTATGGCTACACCTTC. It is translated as CASSLDRGYGYTF.

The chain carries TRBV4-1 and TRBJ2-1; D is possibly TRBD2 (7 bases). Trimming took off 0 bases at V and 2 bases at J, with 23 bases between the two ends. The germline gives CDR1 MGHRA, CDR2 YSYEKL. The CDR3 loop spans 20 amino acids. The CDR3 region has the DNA TGCGCCAGCAGCCAAGAAGGGGGGGGATTTAGCGGGTTGCCCTACAATGAGCAGTTCTTC. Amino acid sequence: CASSQEGGGFSGLPYNEQFF.